This is a list of T cell receptor beta chains from one sample in a study of blood T cell repertoires in COVID-19. Repertoires were generated with immunoSEQ multiplex PCR, while TCRdb's copy carries only in-frame clones and drops some. The sample includes approximately 94,000 clones, around 80% seen only once; the top ten take just under 25%. The sample consisted of peripheral blood. The receptor source for this set is a man in his fifties or sixties with acute or convalescent COVID-19. CDR3s include the opening cysteine and the closing phenylalanine or tryptophan. D genes are given only for firm matches. Expanded clones are given a class, and other clones once, few, many or no size at all.

j_call d_call v_call clone_size cdr3_aa cdr3_nt
TRBJ1-2 NA TRBV12-3/TRBV12-4 NA CAIQGRVLGYTF TGTGCCATCCAAGGGAGGGTACTGGGCTACACCTTC
TRBJ1-6 NA TRBV3-1/TRBV3-2 few CASSPTGDRSPLHF TGTGCCAGCAGCCCGACGGGGGATAGGTCACCCCTCCACTTT
TRBJ1-2 TRBD1 TRBV18 NA CASSRRLRDRDNYGYTF TGTGCCAGCTCACGACGACTTCGGGACAGAGATAACTATGGCTACACCTTC
TRBJ2-5 TRBD2 TRBV6-6 NA CASSSTGTRETQYF TGTGCCAGCAGTTCCACCGGGACTAGAGAGACCCAGTACTTC
TRBJ2-2 NA TRBV7-6 NA CASSSRTAAPNTGELFF TGTGCCAGCAGCTCACGGACAGCCGCTCCGAACACCGGGGAGCTGTTTTTT
TRBJ2-7 NA TRBV13 NA CASSLGRRGWSEQYF TGTGCCAGCAGCTTAGGCCGAAGGGGATGGAGCGAGCAGTACTTC
TRBJ2-1 TRBD2 TRBV27 few CASQLIGIQRGVNEQFF TGTGCCAGTCAGTTAATAGGTATACAGCGGGGGGTCAATGAGCAGTTCTTC
TRBJ1-2 NA TRBV7-2 NA CASSLSGVDYGYTF TGTGCCAGCAGCTTATCCGGGGTAGACTATGGCTACACCTTC
TRBJ1-2 TRBD1 TRBV18 NA CASSRLDRESSGYTF TGTGCCAGCTCACGCCTGGACAGGGAGAGTAGTGGCTACACCTTC
TRBJ2-1 TRBD1 TRBV6-5 NA CATDRQGAIEQFF TGTGCCACCGACCGACAGGGGGCTATTGAGCAGTTCTTC
TRBJ1-2 TRBD1 TRBV15 NA CATSGPGQGHYGYTF TGTGCCACCAGCGGACCGGGACAGGGCCACTATGGCTACACCTTC
TRBJ1-2 TRBD1 TRBV7-2 few CASRTSRTGGGYTF TGTGCCAGCAGAACATCTCGGACAGGCGGCGGCTACACCTTC
TRBJ2-1 TRBD2 TRBV7-3 many CASSLTLAGPYNEQFF TGTGCCAGCAGCTTAACTCTAGCGGGGCCATACAATGAGCAGTTCTTC
TRBJ1-1 NA TRBV6-6 NA CASSYSQDVNTEAFF TGTGCCAGCAGTTACTCACAGGATGTGAACACTGAAGCTTTCTTT
TRBJ2-7 TRBD2 TRBV5-1 NA CASSLDSSGGREQYF TGCGCCAGCAGCTTGGATTCTAGCGGGGGCCGCGAGCAGTACTTC
TRBJ1-3 TRBD1 TRBV6-6 NA CASSYGQENSGNTIYF TGTGCCAGCAGTTACGGACAGGAGAACTCTGGAAACACCATATATTTT
TRBJ1-2 NA TRBV27 NA CASPYRQERGYGYTF TGTGCCAGCCCATATAGACAGGAGAGAGGTTATGGCTACACCTTC
TRBJ1-6 TRBD1 TRBV28 NA CASKILTGKNSPLHF TGTGCCAGCAAGATCTTGACAGGGAAGAATTCACCCCTCCACTTT
TRBJ2-7 TRBD1 TRBV9 NA CASSDTWDRGAGVQYF TGTGCCAGCAGCGACACGTGGGACAGGGGGGCTGGGGTGCAGTACTTC
TRBJ2-7 NA TRBV6-2/TRBV6-3 NA CASSYSPSATYEQYF TGTGCCAGCAGTTACTCTCCTAGCGCAACCTACGAGCAGTACTTC
TRBJ1-3 NA TRBV7-6 NA CASSVDPGLHSGNTIYF TGTGCCAGCAGCGTAGATCCGGGACTGCACTCTGGAAACACCATATATTTT
TRBJ2-2 TRBD1 TRBV7-3 NA CASSSQPGQGAGELFF TGTGCCAGCAGCTCCCAACCAGGACAGGGGGCCGGGGAGCTGTTTTTT
TRBJ2-1 TRBD2 TRBV6-6 NA CASSPTSGGHYNEQFF TGTGCCAGCAGCCCGACTAGCGGGGGTCACTACAATGAGCAGTTCTTC
TRBJ1-2 TRBD1 TRBV19 NA CASLPGQSYGYTF TGTGCCAGCCTCCCGGGACAGTCCTATGGCTACACCTTC
TRBJ1-1 TRBD1 TRBV5-1 NA CASSRGDSLNTEAFF TGCGCCAGCAGCCGAGGGGACAGTTTGAACACTGAAGCTTTCTTT
TRBJ2-1 NA TRBV11-2 NA CASSSTIGRSEQFF TGTGCCAGCAGCTCCACAATCGGGAGAAGTGAGCAGTTCTTC
TRBJ1-2 TRBD1 TRBV25-1 NA CASSVTSGTGGGYTF TGTGCCAGCAGTGTAACCTCCGGGACAGGTGGGGGCTACACCTTC
TRBJ2-2 NA TRBV5-5 NA CASSLVVLTGELFF TGTGCCAGCAGCTTGGTAGTCCTAACCGGGGAGCTGTTTTTT
TRBJ2-1 TRBD1 TRBV27 NA CASRGDDNRDRGSNEQFF TGTGCCAGCAGAGGAGACGATAACCGGGACAGGGGGTCAAATGAGCAGTTCTTC
TRBJ1-3 NA TRBV18 NA CASSPIEARSGNTIYF TGTGCCAGCTCACCAATCGAGGCCCGCTCTGGAAACACCATATATTTT
TRBJ1-1 NA TRBV2 NA CASSEAAGGNTEAFF TGTGCCAGCAGTGAAGCCGCCGGGGGGAACACTGAAGCTTTCTTT
TRBJ2-3 TRBD2 TRBV11-2 NA CASSFAAGGPFTDTQYF TGTGCCAGCAGCTTTGCAGCGGGGGGGCCGTTCACAGATACGCAGTATTTT
TRBJ1-2 NA TRBV7-9 NA CASSLFPGRGYTF TGTGCCAGCAGCTTATTTCCAGGGAGGGGCTACACCTTC
TRBJ1-1 TRBD1 TRBV19 NA CASRTVPGQGNTEAFF TGTGCCAGTAGGACGGTACCGGGACAGGGGAACACTGAAGCTTTCTTT
TRBJ2-5 TRBD1 TRBV27 NA CASSSGQGRSRVETQYF TGTGCCAGCAGTTCTGGACAGGGACGGAGTCGGGTGGAGACCCAGTACTTC
TRBJ1-6 TRBD1 TRBV28 NA CASRTYTTGPSMNSPLHF TGTGCCAGCAGAACCTATACGACAGGGCCGAGCATGAATTCACCCCTCCACTTT
TRBJ2-1 NA TRBV7-9 few CATTLSSYNEQFF TGTGCCACGACTTTGAGCTCCTACAATGAGCAGTTCTTC
TRBJ2-5 TRBD2 TRBV3-1/TRBV3-2 NA CASSQGGETQYF TGTGCCAGCAGCCAGGGGGGGGAGACCCAGTACTTC
TRBJ1-1 TRBD1 TRBV7-2 NA CASSLFPGQGYTEAFF TGTGCCAGCAGCTTATTCCCGGGACAGGGGTACACTGAAGCTTTCTTT
TRBJ2-2 TRBD2 TRBV7-2 NA CASSLVLAGAPNTGELFF TGTGCCAGCAGCTTAGTTTTAGCGGGGGCACCGAACACCGGGGAGCTGTTTTTT
TRBJ1-1 NA TRBV4-1 NA CASSLGDNMNTEAFF TGCGCCAGCAGCCTAGGGGACAACATGAACACTGAAGCTTTCTTT
TRBJ1-3 NA TRBV5-4 once CASSLGSAGLLSGNTIYF TGTGCCAGCAGCTTGGGATCGGCGGGCCTTCTCTCTGGAAACACCATATATTTT
TRBJ2-2 TRBD2 TRBV19 NA CASTDGGFKTGELFF TGTGCCAGTACCGACGGGGGGTTTAAGACCGGGGAGCTGTTTTTT
TRBJ2-5 TRBD1 TRBV19 few CASSKTGVETQYF TGTGCCAGTAGTAAGACAGGGGTCGAGACCCAGTACTTC
TRBJ1-5 NA TRBV12-3/TRBV12-4 NA CASSLLRDQPQHF TGTGCCAGCAGTTTGCTACGGGATCAGCCCCAGCATTTT
TRBJ1-5 TRBD1 TRBV5-8 NA CASSRRDSIYSNQPQHF TGTGCCAGCAGCAGGAGGGACAGCATATATAGCAATCAGCCCCAGCATTTT
TRBJ2-3 TRBD2 TRBV2 few CASSVGLADSDTQYF TGTGCCAGCAGTGTTGGTCTAGCGGATTCAGATACGCAGTATTTT
TRBJ1-2 NA TRBV7-2 once CASSLDRAQGHYGYTF TGTGCCAGCAGCTTAGATCGGGCGCAGGGCCACTATGGCTACACCTTC
TRBJ2-3 TRBD2 TRBV30 NA CASTSGATDTQYF TGTGCCTCGACTAGCGGGGCTACAGATACGCAGTATTTT
TRBJ2-7 NA TRBV7-2 NA CASSSPEGSYEQYF TGTGCCAGCAGCTCCCCGGAGGGGTCCTACGAGCAGTACTTC
TRBJ2-1 TRBD2 TRBV6-5 NA CASSYSSGGSYNEQFF TGTGCCAGCAGTTATTCCTCGGGGGGGTCCTACAATGAGCAGTTCTTC
TRBJ2-1 TRBD2 TRBV7-2 NA CASKNSGASSYNEQFF TGTGCCAGCAAAAATAGCGGGGCGAGCTCCTACAATGAGCAGTTCTTC